These 21 T cell receptor beta chains were sequenced from one sample in a study of T-cell reconstitution after alpha-beta-depleted transplantation in children. Molecular barcoding with unique molecular identifiers was used for the TCRbeta library. TCRdb fed the PCR reads into MiXCR, producing one record per CDR3 protein. The repertoire holds 120,000 or so distinct CDR3 sequences, with 23% as singletons. The sequences come from PBMCs, mostly from graft donor cells, collected 180 days after TCRalphabeta/CD19-depleted stem cell transplant. The receptors here all came from a male patient aged 2 to 9 who had a stem cell transplant for chronic granulomatous disease, so the T cells may come from the graft donor.

The chain combines TRBV18 with TRBJ2-3, with 7 positions matching TRBD2. Looked up from germline, CDR1 is KGHSH and CDR2 is LQKENI. Trimming cost V 3 bases and J 2 bases; bases outside gene matches: 8. The CDR3 has 16 amino acids. The CDR3 DNA follows: TGTGCCAGCTCACCTCTTGCGCGGGGGAACACAGATACGCAGTATTTT. It is translated as CASSPLARGNTDTQYF. The complete variable domain, with remaining parts taken from reference TRBV18 and TRBJ2-3, reads NAGVMQNPRHLVRRRGQEARLRCSPMKGHSHVYWYRQLPEEGLKFMVYLQKENIIDESGMPKERFSAEFPKEGPSILRIQQVVRGDSAAYFCASSPLARGNTDTQYFGPGTRLTVL.

The chain couples TRBV27 to TRBJ2-4; 10 bases are shared with TRBD1. This CDR3 has 18 amino acids. After removal of 5 bases from V and 0 bases from J, the junction contained 10 bases not matched to a gene. Germline V gives CDR1 MNHEY, CDR2 SMNVEV (reference sequence). CDR3 coding DNA: TGTGCCAGCAGTCGTCCCGGGACAGGGGAGGTAGCCAAAAACATTCAGTACTTC. The encoded protein is CASSRPGTGEVAKNIQYF.

The chain has TRBV20-1 and TRBJ2-3; the match to TRBD2 covers 7 bases. V was clipped by 1 base and J by 6 bases; unmatched bases: 7. Per the germline V gene, CDR1 is DFQATT and CDR2 is SNEGSKA (reference sequence). The CDR3 runs 14 residues. CDR3 in amino acids: CSARAGGEADTQYF. CDR3 nucleotide sequence: TGCAGTGCTAGAGCGGGGGGAGAAGCGGATACGCAGTATTTT.

This clonotype has a count of ten or more. V is TRBV29-1 and J is TRBJ2-5; D is uncertain. From germline, CDR1 is SQVTM and CDR2 ANQGSEA. The V end was cut by 5 bases, the J end by 5 bases, with 9 bases between. The CDR3 consists of 11 residues. CDR3 loop: CSVLRYETQYF. For the CDR3, the DNA is TGCAGCGTTTTACGTTACGAGACCCAGTACTTC. Filled out from reference TRBV29-1 and TRBJ2-5, the complete variable domain reads SAVISQKPSRDICQRGTSLTIQCQVDSQVTMMFWYRQQPGQSLTLIATANQGSEATYESGFVIDKFPISRPNLTFSTLTVSNMSPEDSSIYLCSVLRYETQYFGPGTRLLVL.

This clonotype was observed a handful of times. V gene TRBV20-1 combines with J gene TRBJ2-2; 7 bases line up with TRBD1. The germline V gene has CDR1 DFQATT and CDR2 SNEGSKA (reference sequence). V shed 3 bases, J shed 1 base, and the junction held 5 bases outside the gene matches. The CDR3 extends over 15 amino acids. CDR3 coding DNA: TGCAGTGCTAGTCAACAGGGGCGGAACACCGGGGAGCTGTTTTTT. Translating it yields CSASQQGRNTGELFF.

The rearrangement uses TRBV10-1 and TRBJ2-3; TRBD2 is a possible D gene (5 bases). The CDR3 sequence is 19 residues long. Trimming left V 2 bases short and J 2 bases short, with 23 bases between. Germline V gene sequence: CDR1 WNHNN, CDR2 SYGVQD (reference sequence). Here the CDR3 reads CASSEGVYSPGLDTDTQYF. The CDR3 coding sequence is TGCGCCAGCAGTGAGGGAGTCTACTCACCCGGACTCGACACAGATACGCAGTATTTT.

This clonotype was picked up a small number of times. The chain uses TRBV5-1 and TRBJ1-1, with 7 bases matching TRBD1. This CDR3 spans 16 amino acids. Germline CDR1 and CDR2: SGHRS and YFSETQ. The J segment lost 4 bases and the V segment lost 0 bases, leaving 9 bases of the junction unmatched. Here the CDR3 DNA reads TGCGCCAGCAGCTTGGTCGGACAGGTGGCACGCACTGAAGCTTTCTTT. It encodes CASSLVGQVARTEAFF.

This clonotype was counted only a few times. One end of the junction fails to match germline, which may point to a read error. This chain joins TRBV10-1 and TRBJ2-7, with D perhaps being TRBD1 or TRBD2 (5 bases each). The CDR3 totals 13 residues. Germline V gene sequence: CDR1 WNHNN, CDR2 SYGVQD (reference sequence). In nucleotides, the CDR3 is TGCGCCAGCAGTGAGTCTGGTTGGGGACCTCAAACCTTC. It encodes CASSESGWGPQTF.

This clonotype has more than one count but fewer than ten. The gene calls are TRBV12-3 or TRBV12-4 and TRBJ1-5; D uncertain. CDR3 size: 14 residues. The V end lost 0 bases, the J end lost 2 bases, and 5 bases lay between the germline ends. The CDR3 here is CASSLAPRNQPQHF. The CDR3 nucleotides are TGTGCCAGCAGTTTAGCACCTCGCAATCAGCCCCAGCATTTT.

The chain carries TRBV4-2 and TRBJ1-5; 10 bases align to TRBD1. The CDR3 is made up of 19 amino acids. CDR1 is LGHNA, CDR2 YNFKEQ, per germline. V was clipped by 5 bases and J by 2 bases; unmatched bases: 15. CDR3 coding DNA: TGTGCCAGCAGCGGAGGGACAGGGGTTGGGATAGACGGCAATCAGCCCCAGCATTTT. It yields the protein CASSGGTGVGIDGNQPQHF.

The V gene is TRBV5-1, the J gene TRBJ2-7; TRBD2 matches 11 bases. Germline assignment: CDR1 SGHRS and CDR2 YFSETQ. The CDR3 extends over 16 amino acids. V trimming: 4 bases; J trimming: 2 bases; junction bases outside the gene matches: 8. CDR3 nucleotides: TGCGCCAGCAGCCCATCTAGCGGGGGGTTTACCTACGAGCAGTACTTC. This codes for CASSPSSGGFTYEQYF.

This clonotype occurred many times. The chain recombines TRBV12-3 or TRBV12-4 with TRBJ2-3; D ambiguous. The CDR3 has 15 residues. Between the trimmed V and J ends, which lost 7 bases and 0 bases, there was a span of 14 bases. This CDR3 is CASNYEPLSTDTQYF. DNA for the CDR3: TGTGCCAGCAACTACGAGCCACTTAGCACAGATACGCAGTATTTT.

At least ten counts were recorded for this clonotype. V and J are TRBV10-3 and TRBJ2-5; 7 bases map to TRBD1. V lost 6 bases and J lost 4; bases outside the gene matches: 11. Germline CDR1 ENHRY, CDR2 SYGVKD. This CDR3 is built from 15 residues. CDR3 DNA sequence: TGTGCCATCAGGACAGGGACCCAAGGGGGAGAGACCCAGTACTTC. Translated: CAIRTGTQGGETQYF.

This clonotype occurred many times. This chain joins TRBV5-1 and TRBJ2-2; D unclear. The ends were cut back, 3 bases at V and 4 bases at J, with 13 bases in the middle. The CDR3 sequence is 15 residues long. CDR1 and CDR2 from the germline V gene are SGHRS and YFSETQ. CDR3 DNA sequence: TGCGCCAGCAGCTCGACTTCCCACGGCACCGGGGAGCTGTTTTTT. It yields the protein CASSSTSHGTGELFF.

This clonotype was observed a handful of times. The V gene is TRBV29-1, the J gene TRBJ2-7; D unresolved. V was pared by 6 bases and J by 0 bases, with 6 bases between. The CDR3 is 11 residues long. The germline CDR1 and CDR2 sequences are SQVTM and ANQGSEA. This CDR3 is CSVPGSYEQYF. CDR3 coding DNA: TGCAGCGTCCCCGGCTCCTACGAGCAGTACTTC.

This clonotype occurred a few times. This sequence joins TRBV12-3 or TRBV12-4 and TRBJ2-1; TRBD2 agrees at 13 bases. The CDR3 contains 13 residues. V was clipped by 1 base and J by 16 bases; unmatched bases: 4. The CDR3 nucleotides read TGTGCCAGCAGTTTAGAGTGGACTAGCGGGAGCTTCTTC. Its protein product is CASSLEWTSGSFF.

The chain combines TRBV7-2 with TRBJ1-5; TRBD1 might be the D (5 bases). This CDR3 has 11 residues. V was trimmed by 11 bases and J by 2 bases, leaving 7 bases between them. From germline, CDR1 is SGHTA and CDR2 FQGNSA. The CDR3 spells CASGGNQPQHF. The CDR3 nucleotides are TGTGCCTCGGGGGGCAATCAGCCCCAGCATTTT. The variable domain in full, with the rest retrieved from reference TRBV7-2 and TRBJ1-5, is GAGVSQSPSNKVTEKGKDVELRCDPISGHTALYWYRQSLGQGLEFLIYFQGNSAPDKSGLPSDRFSAERTGGSVSTLTIQRTQQEDSAVYLCASGGNQPQHFGDGTRLSIL.

This clonotype was observed at least ten times. V gene TRBV20-1 combines with J gene TRBJ2-1; no reliable D call. There are 12 residues in the CDR3. V lost 4 bases, J lost 2 bases, and 6 bases lay in between. The germline CDR1 and CDR2 sequences are DFQATT and SNEGSKA (reference sequence). The CDR3 sequence is CSAKLPYNEQFF. CDR3 nucleotide sequence: TGCAGTGCTAAGTTGCCCTACAATGAGCAGTTCTTC.

There are many counts of this clonotype. The chain has TRBV29-1 and TRBJ2-5, with D perhaps being TRBD1 or TRBD2 (6 bases each). Germline V gene sequence: CDR1 SQVTM, CDR2 ANQGSEA. The CDR3 extends over 13 amino acids. Trimming shortened V by 4 bases and J by 4 bases, and 13 bases separated the two germline ends. CDR3 residues: CSVGPGAGETQYF. In DNA, the CDR3 is TGCAGCGTTGGTCCGGGGGCGGGAGAGACCCAGTACTTC. The whole variable domain, remainder taken from reference TRBV29-1 and TRBJ2-5, is SAVISQKPSRDICQRGTSLTIQCQVDSQVTMMFWYRQQPGQSLTLIATANQGSEATYESGFVIDKFPISRPNLTFSTLTVSNMSPEDSSIYLCSVGPGAGETQYFGPGTRLLVL.

At least ten counts were recorded for this clonotype. The chain has TRBV20-1 and TRBJ2-4; the match to TRBD1 covers 7 bases. This CDR3 contains 12 residues. Germline CDR1 is DFQATT and CDR2 is SNEGSKA (reference sequence). CDR3 sequence (DNA): TGCAGCCCTAGGACAGGCAGAAACATTCAGTACTTC. This encodes CSPRTGRNIQYF.

This chain links TRBV5-1 with TRBJ1-4; TRBD1 matches 8 bases. Looked up from germline, CDR1 is SGHRS and CDR2 is YFSETQ. With 4 bases clipped from V and 10 bases from J, the junction kept 9 bases outside the gene matches. This CDR3 is built from 14 residues. The CDR3, as DNA: TGCGCCAGCAGCCACTTGGACAGGGTCGGAAAACTGTTTTTT. Encoded protein: CASSHLDRVGKLFF.